Shown below are 24 T cell receptor beta chains from a single sample sequenced in a study of spatial heterogeneity in lung cancer. TCRdb re-derived calls from the 5' RACE reads in MiXCR, one entry per CDR3 protein. The table lists about 21,000 distinct CDR3 sequences, under 5.5% of them singletons, with less than 8% in the top ten. Time point of the sample: sample taken at primary tumor resection. The specimen comprised PBMCs, sampled at surgery. All receptors come from a male donor with early-stage non-small cell lung cancer.

This clonotype was counted many times. This chain connects TRBV5-6 to TRBJ2-3; D ambiguous. Between the trimmed V and J ends, which lost 5 bases and 3 bases, there was a span of 4 bases. Germline V lookup: CDR1 SGHDT, CDR2 YYEEEE. The CDR3 contains 11 residues. This chain's CDR3 is CASSTTDTQYF. CDR3 sequence (DNA): TGTGCCAGCAGTACAACAGATACGCAGTATTTT.

Regarding this clonotype: Without the conserved terminal phenylalanine or tryptophan, this CDR3 likely stems from a read error. The chain carries TRBV12-3 or TRBV12-4 and TRBJ2-3; no firm D call. V was pared by 5 bases and J by 3 bases, with 12 bases between. The CDR3 totals 14 residues. The CDR3 region has the DNA TGTGCCAGCAGTCGATCCTCAAGTACAGATACGCAGTATTCT. This codes for CASSRSSSTDTQYS.

This clonotype was recorded many times. The chain combines TRBV28 with TRBJ2-5; possible D gene TRBD2, 6 bases. The CDR3 is made up of 15 amino acids. V lost 5 bases and J 2 bases, leaving 15 bases between the germline ends. Germline values: CDR1 MDHEN, CDR2 SYDVKM. CDR3 region: CASSPGEFSQETQYF. The CDR3 coding sequence is TGTGCCAGCAGTCCGGGGGAATTCTCACAAGAGACCCAGTACTTC.

The rearrangement uses TRBV12-3 or TRBV12-4 and TRBJ2-3; D may be TRBD1 or TRBD2 (5 bases each). V shed 3 bases and J shed 4 bases, with 11 bases lying between them. The CDR3 has 14 amino acids. In DNA, the CDR3 is TGTGCCAGCAGTTTTGGGGGTTCGGCAGATACGCAGTATTTT. It specifies CASSFGGSADTQYF.

By proportion, this clonotype is medium-sized. V gene TRBV4-2 combines with J gene TRBJ2-3, with D unresolved. The CDR3 covers 14 residues. Germline V CDR1 and CDR2: LGHNA, YNFKEQ. The ends were cut back, 2 bases at V and 6 bases at J, with 12 bases in the middle. Here the CDR3 reads CASSQKGPRDTQYF. CDR3 nucleotide sequence: TGTGCCAGCAGCCAAAAGGGTCCTCGGGATACGCAGTATTTT.

Ten or more counts support this clonotype. V and J are TRBV28 and TRBJ1-5; 9 nucleotides line up with TRBD1. This CDR3 is built from 16 residues. The germline V gene has CDR1 MDHEN and CDR2 SYDVKM. V gave up 3 bases and J gave up 6 bases; unmatched junction bases: 9. CDR3 DNA: TGTGCCAGCAGTTTCCCCGGGACAGGGTCTGGTCAGCCCCAGCATTTT. The encoded protein is CASSFPGTGSGQPQHF.

This clonotype counts as medium-sized. The chain joins TRBV4-3 to TRBJ2-7, with TRBD2 matching 15 bases. The length of the CDR3 is 15 residues. Germline CDR1 and CDR2: LGHNA and YSLEER. The V and J ends lost 2 bases and 6 bases, in that order; junction bases with no gene match: 2. The CDR3 region is CASSQWTSGRVEQYF. For the CDR3, the DNA is TGCGCCAGCAGCCAATGGACTAGCGGGAGGGTCGAGCAGTACTTC.

Many counts were recorded for this clonotype. This chain connects TRBV6-6 to TRBJ1-1; D is ambiguous. Germline assignment: CDR1 MNHNY and CDR2 SVGAGI (reference sequence). Trimming left V 6 bases short and J 1 base short, with 9 bases between. This CDR3 contains 13 residues. The CDR3 DNA reads as TGTGCCAGCAGCCAGATTAAGAACACTGAAGCTTTCTTT. Translation: CASSQIKNTEAFF.

This clonotype was observed many times. The chain couples TRBV5-1 to TRBJ2-3, with 8 nucleotides matching TRBD2. V trimming: 0 bases; J trimming: 4 bases; junction bases outside the gene matches: 4. There are 15 residues in the CDR3. Germline assignment: CDR1 SGHRS and CDR2 YFSETQ. The CDR3 bases are TGCGCCAGCAGCTTGGACGGGAGGGCCCCAGATACGCAGTATTTT. Amino acids: CASSLDGRAPDTQYF.

This clonotype has ten or more counts. The V and J genes are TRBV3-1 and TRBJ2-7, with no clear D. Germline lookup yields CDR1 LGHDT and CDR2 YNNKEL (reference sequence). Trimming shortened V by 4 bases and J by 1 base, and 5 bases separated the two germline ends. This CDR3 comprises 12 residues. In nucleotides, the CDR3 is TGTGCCAGCAGCCGCGGTTCCTACGAGCAGTACTTC. This codes for CASSRGSYEQYF.

This clonotype has ten or more counts. The gene calls are TRBV18 and TRBJ2-4; D gene ambiguous. CDR3 length: 11 amino acids. Trimming removed 2 bases from V and 8 bases from J, with 4 bases in between. Germline lookup yields CDR1 KGHSH and CDR2 LQKENI. Here the CDR3 reads CASSPGDIQYF. DNA for the CDR3: TGTGCCAGCTCACCAGGCGACATTCAGTACTTC.

This clonotype was counted at least ten times. The chain couples TRBV19 to TRBJ2-2; D is uncertain. Germline V gene lookup returns CDR1 LNHDA and CDR2 SQIVND (reference sequence). V was trimmed by 4 bases and J by 1 base, leaving 10 bases between them. The length of the CDR3 is 15 residues. CDR3 DNA sequence: TGTGCCAGTAGTACTTGGACCATGAACACCGGGGAGCTGTTTTTT. Its protein is CASSTWTMNTGELFF.

In regard to this clonotype: Possible read error: a much larger clone is one base away. The chain employs TRBV12-3 or TRBV12-4 and TRBJ2-1; TRBD1 matches 7 bases. This CDR3 is 16 amino acids long. V trimming: 7 bases; J trimming: 0 bases; junction bases outside the gene matches: 9. The CDR3 nucleotides are TGTGCCAGCAATCGCCCGACAGGGAGCTCCTACAATGAGCAGTTCTTC. Its protein product is CASNRPTGSSYNEQFF.

In its sample, this clonotype was seen many times. This sequence joins TRBV20-1 and TRBJ1-4; maybe TRBD1 (5 bases). Trimming pared 5 bases from V and 4 bases from J, leaving 14 bases between. From germline, CDR1 is DFQATT and CDR2 SNEGSKA (reference sequence). CDR3 size: 14 residues. This CDR3 reads CSAVPQGFNEKLFF. The CDR3 DNA sequence: TGCAGTGCTGTTCCTCAGGGCTTTAATGAAAAACTGTTTTTT.

The table lists this clonotype with many counts. The rearrangement links TRBV4-1 to TRBJ2-3; D might be TRBD2 (5 bases). Deletions cut 1 base from V and 0 bases from J, with 11 bases between. The length of the CDR3 is 16 residues. Germline V gene lookup returns CDR1 MGHRA and CDR2 YSYEKL. CDR3 in amino acids: CASSQGEGVSTDTQYF. CDR3 DNA: TGCGCCAGCAGCCAAGGTGAGGGAGTGAGCACAGATACGCAGTATTTT.

In this sample, this clonotype turned up many times. This CDR3 reads CASSSRLAVLYNEQFF. The DNA for the CDR3 is TGTGCCAGCAGCTCGCGACTAGCGGTCCTCTACAATGAGCAGTTCTTC. The chain combines TRBV7-8 with TRBJ2-1, with TRBD2 matching over 9 bases. The CDR3 spans 16 residues. Trimming cost V 4 bases and J 3 bases; bases outside gene matches: 7. Looked up from germline, CDR1 is SGHVS and CDR2 is FQNEAQ.

This clonotype turned up a few times. The gene calls are TRBV20-1 and TRBJ2-7; 9 positions agree with TRBD2. Germline CDR1 is DFQATT and CDR2 is SNEGSKA (reference sequence). The trim removed 6 bases at V and 3 bases at J, leaving 9 bases unmatched. The CDR3 contains 14 residues. The CDR3 protein is CSAPRGGRDYEQYF. In DNA, the CDR3 is TGCAGTGCCCCTAGGGGCGGGAGGGACTACGAGCAGTACTTC.

This clonotype was observed at least ten times. This chain uses TRBV15 with TRBJ2-5, with TRBD2 matching over 11 bases. Trimming at V came to 2 bases and at J to 0 bases, leaving 2 bases not matched to a gene. Germline CDR1 and CDR2: LNHNV and YYDKDF (reference sequence). The CDR3 has 16 amino acids. The DNA of the CDR3 is TGTGCCACCAGCAGACTAGCGGGAGGCTACCAAGAGACCCAGTACTTC. This encodes CATSRLAGGYQETQYF.

This clonotype was counted at least ten times. The chain links TRBV28 to TRBJ2-3; the match to TRBD2 covers 7 bases. The CDR3 length is 16 residues. CDR1 MDHEN and CDR2 SYDVKM come from the germline V gene. The V and J ends lost 6 bases and 1 base, in that order; junction bases with no gene match: 10. CDR3 region: CASSPTSAEGTDTQYF. CDR3 coding DNA: TGTGCCAGCAGCCCTACTAGCGCCGAAGGCACAGATACGCAGTATTTT. Looking up the rest from reference TRBV28 and TRBJ2-3 gives the full variable domain: DVKVTQSSRYLVKRTGEKVFLECVQDMDHENMFWYRQDPGLGLRLIYFSYDVKMKEKGDIPEGYSVSREKKERFSLILESASTNQTSMYLCASSPTSAEGTDTQYFGPGTRLTVL.

The chain links TRBV7-9 to TRBJ1-4; D is perhaps TRBD1 (6 bases). Germline lookup yields CDR1 SEHNR and CDR2 FQNEAQ (reference sequence). This CDR3 has 14 residues. Between the trimmed V and J ends, which lost 1 base and 7 bases, there was a span of 10 bases. CDR3 sequence reads: CASSLGGAGEKLFF. The CDR3 DNA is TGTGCCAGCAGCTTAGGGGGGGCCGGTGAAAAACTGTTTTTT.

This clonotype has a count of ten or more. The chain uses TRBV6-5 and TRBJ1-5; TRBD1 aligns across 10 bases. Germline V gene lookup returns CDR1 MNHEY and CDR2 SVGAGI. CDR3 length: 15 residues. Trimming at V came to 6 bases and at J to 7 bases, leaving 9 bases not matched to a gene. The CDR3 spells CASSGTGASNQPQHF. The CDR3 coding sequence is TGTGCCAGCAGCGGGACAGGGGCAAGTAACCAGCCCCAGCATTTT.

By share, this clonotype ranks as medium-sized. The chain joins TRBV20-1 to TRBJ2-3; TRBD2 might be the D (6 bases). Trimming shortened V by 0 bases and J by 4 bases, and 14 bases separated the two germline ends. CDR1 DFQATT and CDR2 SNEGSKA come from the germline V gene (reference sequence). The CDR3 runs 15 residues. For the CDR3, the DNA is TGCAGTGCTAGAGACCCTTTGACTAGTTCAGATACGCAGTATTTT. It is translated as CSARDPLTSSDTQYF.

This clonotype was detected ten times or more. This chain joins TRBV12-3 or TRBV12-4 and TRBJ2-4; D remains ambiguous. The V gene lost 3 bases and the J gene lost 0 bases, with 6 bases spanning the gap. The CDR3 contains 14 residues. The CDR3 loop is CASSLVGAKNIQYF. DNA of the CDR3: TGTGCCAGCAGTTTGGTTGGAGCCAAAAACATTCAGTACTTC.

The J gene is TRBJ1-5, the V gene TRBV3-1, with 7 nucleotides matching TRBD1. Per the germline V gene, CDR1 is LGHDT and CDR2 is YNNKEL (reference sequence). Trimming cost V 4 bases and J 3 bases; bases outside gene matches: 3. This CDR3 spans 14 amino acids. CDR3 region: CASSLGQSNQPQHF. In nucleotides, the CDR3 is TGTGCCAGCAGCCTGGGACAGTCCAATCAGCCCCAGCATTTT.